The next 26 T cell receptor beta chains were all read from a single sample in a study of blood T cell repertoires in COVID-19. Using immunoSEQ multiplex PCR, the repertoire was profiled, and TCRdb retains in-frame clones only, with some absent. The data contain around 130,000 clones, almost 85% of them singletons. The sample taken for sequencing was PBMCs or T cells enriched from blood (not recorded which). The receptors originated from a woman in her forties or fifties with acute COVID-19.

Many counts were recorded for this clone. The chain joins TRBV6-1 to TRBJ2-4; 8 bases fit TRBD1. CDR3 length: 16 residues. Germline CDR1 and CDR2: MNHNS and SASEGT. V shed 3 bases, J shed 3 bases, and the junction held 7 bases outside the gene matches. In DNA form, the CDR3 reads TGTGCCAGCAGTGAGGGACAGGAGGGGGACAAAAACATTCAGTACTTC. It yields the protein CASSEGQEGDKNIQYF.

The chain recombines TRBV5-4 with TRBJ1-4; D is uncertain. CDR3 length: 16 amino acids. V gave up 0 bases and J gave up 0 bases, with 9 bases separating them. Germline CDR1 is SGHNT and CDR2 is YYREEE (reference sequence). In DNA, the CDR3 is TGTGCCAGCAGCTTGGGGGAGGGCCCAACTAATGAAAAACTGTTTTTT. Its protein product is CASSLGEGPTNEKLFF.

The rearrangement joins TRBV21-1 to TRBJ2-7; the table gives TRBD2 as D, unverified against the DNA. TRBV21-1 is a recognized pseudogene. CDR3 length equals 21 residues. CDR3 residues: CASSKALRRGLAPSMSYEQYF. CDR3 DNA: TGTGCCAGCAGCAAAGCGTTACGTCGGGGACTAGCGCCTAGTATGTCCTACGAGCAGTACTTC.

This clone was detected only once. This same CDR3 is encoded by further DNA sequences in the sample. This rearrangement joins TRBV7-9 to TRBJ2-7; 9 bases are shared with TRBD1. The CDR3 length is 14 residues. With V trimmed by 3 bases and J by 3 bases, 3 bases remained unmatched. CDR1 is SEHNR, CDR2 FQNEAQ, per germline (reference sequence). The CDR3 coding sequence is TGTGCCAGCAGCTTGGGACAGGGAGTCTACGAGCAGTACTTC. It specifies CASSLGQGVYEQYF.

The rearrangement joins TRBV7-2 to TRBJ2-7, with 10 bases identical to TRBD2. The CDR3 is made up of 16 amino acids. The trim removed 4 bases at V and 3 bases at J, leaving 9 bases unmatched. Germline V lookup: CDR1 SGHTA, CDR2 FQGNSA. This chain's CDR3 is CASSSIGASGGYEQYF. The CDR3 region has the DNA TGTGCCAGCAGCTCCATAGGGGCTAGCGGGGGCTACGAGCAGTACTTC.

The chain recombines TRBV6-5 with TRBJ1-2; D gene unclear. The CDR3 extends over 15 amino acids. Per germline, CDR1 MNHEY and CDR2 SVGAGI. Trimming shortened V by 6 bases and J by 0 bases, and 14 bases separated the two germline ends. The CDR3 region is CASSPGMLANYGYTF. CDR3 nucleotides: TGTGCCAGCAGCCCCGGGATGTTAGCTAACTATGGCTACACCTTC.

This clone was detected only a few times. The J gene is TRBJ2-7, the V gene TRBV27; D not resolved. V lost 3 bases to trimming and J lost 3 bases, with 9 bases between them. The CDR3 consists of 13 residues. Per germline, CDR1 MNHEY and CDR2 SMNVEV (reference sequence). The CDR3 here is CASSLGLGYEQYF. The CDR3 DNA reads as TGTGCCAGCAGTTTGGGTCTAGGCTACGAGCAGTACTTC.

The CDR3 bases are TGTGCCAGCAGCTTAGCGATTGTGAAGACAGACCTGAACTATGGCTACACCTTC. It codes for CASSLAIVKTDLNYGYTF. This rearrangement joins TRBV7-9 to TRBJ1-2; D is perhaps TRBD1 (5 bases). The CDR3 loop spans 18 amino acids. V was shortened by 0 bases and J by 2 bases, with 19 bases between the two germline ends. Germline lookup yields CDR1 SEHNR and CDR2 FQNEAQ (reference sequence).

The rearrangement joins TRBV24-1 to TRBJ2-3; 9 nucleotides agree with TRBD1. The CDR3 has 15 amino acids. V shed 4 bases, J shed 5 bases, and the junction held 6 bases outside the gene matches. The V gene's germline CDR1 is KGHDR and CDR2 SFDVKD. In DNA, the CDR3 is TGTGCCACCAGTGAAACAACAGGGGGCAGAGATACGCAGTATTTT. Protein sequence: CATSETTGGRDTQYF.

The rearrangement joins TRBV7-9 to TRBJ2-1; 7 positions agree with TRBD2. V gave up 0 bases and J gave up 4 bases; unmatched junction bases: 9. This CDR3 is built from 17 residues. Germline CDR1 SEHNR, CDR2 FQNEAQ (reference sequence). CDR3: CASSLAPSREVYNEQFF. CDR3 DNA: TGTGCCAGCAGCTTAGCGCCTAGCCGGGAGGTATACAATGAGCAGTTCTTC.

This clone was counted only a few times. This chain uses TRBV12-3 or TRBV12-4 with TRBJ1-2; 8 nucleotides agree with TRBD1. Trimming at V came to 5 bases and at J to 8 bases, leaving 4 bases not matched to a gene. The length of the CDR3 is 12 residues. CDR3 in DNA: TGTGCCAGCAGTCTGTGGACAGGGGGCTACACCTTC. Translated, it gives CASSLWTGGYTF.

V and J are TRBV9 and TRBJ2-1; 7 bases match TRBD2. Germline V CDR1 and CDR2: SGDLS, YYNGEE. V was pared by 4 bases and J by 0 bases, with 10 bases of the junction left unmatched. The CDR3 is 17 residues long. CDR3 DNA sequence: TGTGCCAGCAGCCCCGCCGGGACTACGAGCTCCTACAATGAGCAGTTCTTC. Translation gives CASSPAGTTSSYNEQFF.

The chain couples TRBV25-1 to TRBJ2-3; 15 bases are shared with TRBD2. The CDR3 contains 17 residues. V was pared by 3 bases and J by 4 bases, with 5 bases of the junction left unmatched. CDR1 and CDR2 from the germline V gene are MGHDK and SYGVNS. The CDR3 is CASSEGTSGRRADTQYF. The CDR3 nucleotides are TGTGCCAGCAGTGAGGGGACTAGCGGGAGGAGGGCAGATACGCAGTATTTT.

The CDR3 protein is CASSPGFFGQDTQYF. CDR3 in DNA: TGTGCCAGCAGCCCAGGGTTTTTCGGCCAAGATACGCAGTATTTT. This chain uses TRBV7-3 with TRBJ2-3; possibly TRBD1 for D (5 bases). V lost 5 bases and J lost 5, with 17 bases in between. CDR1 is SGHTA and CDR2 is FQGTGA in the germline V gene. This CDR3 is 15 amino acids long.

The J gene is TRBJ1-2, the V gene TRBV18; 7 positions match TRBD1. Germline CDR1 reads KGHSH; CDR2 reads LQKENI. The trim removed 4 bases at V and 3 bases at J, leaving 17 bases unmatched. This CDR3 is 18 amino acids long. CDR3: CASSLRQGGEPGYYGYTF. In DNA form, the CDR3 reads TGTGCCAGCTCACTTCGTCAAGGGGGCGAACCTGGCTACTATGGCTACACCTTC. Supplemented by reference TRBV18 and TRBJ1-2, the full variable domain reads NAGVMQNPRHLVRRRGQEARLRCSPMKGHSHVYWYRQLPEEGLKFMVYLQKENIIDESGMPKERFSAEFPKEGPSILRIQQVVRGDSAAYFCASSLRQGGEPGYYGYTFGSGTRLTVV.

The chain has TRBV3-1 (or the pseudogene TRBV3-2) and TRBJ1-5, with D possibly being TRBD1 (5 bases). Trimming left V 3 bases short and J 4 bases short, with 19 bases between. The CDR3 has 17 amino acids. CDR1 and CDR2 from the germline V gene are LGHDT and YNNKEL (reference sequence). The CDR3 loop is CASSHHPTARDNQPQHF. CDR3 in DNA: TGTGCCAGCAGCCATCATCCAACCGCCAGGGATAATCAGCCCCAGCATTTT.

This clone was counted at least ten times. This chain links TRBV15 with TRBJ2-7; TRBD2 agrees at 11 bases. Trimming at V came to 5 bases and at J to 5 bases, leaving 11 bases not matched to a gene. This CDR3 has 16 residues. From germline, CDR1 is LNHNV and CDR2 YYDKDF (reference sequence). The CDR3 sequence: CATSPPTTSGSNEQYF. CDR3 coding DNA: TGTGCCACCAGCCCACCGACTACTAGCGGGAGTAACGAGCAGTACTTC.

This CDR3 reads CSVAGQNTEAFF. CDR3 bases: TGCAGCGTCGCCGGACAGAACACTGAAGCTTTCTTT. J is TRBJ1-1 and V is TRBV29-1, with D tentatively TRBD1 (5 bases). The CDR3 sequence is 12 residues long. CDR1 SQVTM and CDR2 ANQGSEA come from the germline V gene. Between the trimmed V and J ends, which lost 6 bases and 1 base, there was a span of 9 bases. The full variable domain, in which reference TRBV29-1 and TRBJ1-1 provide the parts outside the CDR3, is SAVISQKPSRDICQRGTSLTIQCQVDSQVTMMFWYRQQPGQSLTLIATANQGSEATYESGFVIDKFPISRPNLTFSTLTVSNMSPEDSSIYLCSVAGQNTEAFFGQGTRLTVV.

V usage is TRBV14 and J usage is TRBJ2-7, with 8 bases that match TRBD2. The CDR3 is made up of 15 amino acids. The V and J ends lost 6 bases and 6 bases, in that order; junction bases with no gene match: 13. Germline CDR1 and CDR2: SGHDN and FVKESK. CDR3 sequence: CASSPAGDPFGEQYF. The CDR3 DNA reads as TGTGCCAGCAGTCCAGCGGGAGATCCCTTTGGCGAGCAGTACTTC.

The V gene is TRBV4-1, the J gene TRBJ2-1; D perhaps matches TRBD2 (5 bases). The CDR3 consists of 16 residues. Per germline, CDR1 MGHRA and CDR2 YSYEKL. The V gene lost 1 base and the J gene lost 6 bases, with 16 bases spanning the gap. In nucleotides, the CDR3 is TGCGCCAGCAGCCAAGCCGGAACTAGTTGGGGCAATGAGCAGTTCTTC. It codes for CASSQAGTSWGNEQFF.

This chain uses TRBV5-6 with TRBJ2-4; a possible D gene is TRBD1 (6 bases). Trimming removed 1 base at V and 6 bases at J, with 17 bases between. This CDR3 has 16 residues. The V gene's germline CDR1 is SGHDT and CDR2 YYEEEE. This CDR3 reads CASSLRVGGPRNIQYF. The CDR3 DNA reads TGTGCCAGCAGCTTGAGGGTAGGGGGACCTAGAAACATTCAGTACTTC.

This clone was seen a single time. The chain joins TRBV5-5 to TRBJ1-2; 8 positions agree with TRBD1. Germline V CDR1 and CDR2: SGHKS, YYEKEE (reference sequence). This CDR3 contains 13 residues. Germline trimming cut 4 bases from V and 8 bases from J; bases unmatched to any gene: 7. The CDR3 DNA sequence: TGTGCCAGCAGCGTGGGACAGGTGGAGGGCTACACCTTC. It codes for CASSVGQVEGYTF.

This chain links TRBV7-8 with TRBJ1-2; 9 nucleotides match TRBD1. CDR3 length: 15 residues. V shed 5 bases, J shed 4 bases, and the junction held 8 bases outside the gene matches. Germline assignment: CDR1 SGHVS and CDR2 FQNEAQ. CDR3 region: CASSPGQGTGYGYTF. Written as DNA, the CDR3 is TGTGCCAGCAGCCCCGGACAGGGGACAGGCTATGGCTACACCTTC. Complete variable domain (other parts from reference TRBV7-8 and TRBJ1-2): GAGVSQSPRYKVAKRGQDVALRCDPISGHVSLFWYQQALGQGPEFLTYFQNEAQLDKSGLPSDRFFAERPEGSVSTLKIQRTQQEDSAVYLCASSPGQGTGYGYTFGSGTRLTVV.

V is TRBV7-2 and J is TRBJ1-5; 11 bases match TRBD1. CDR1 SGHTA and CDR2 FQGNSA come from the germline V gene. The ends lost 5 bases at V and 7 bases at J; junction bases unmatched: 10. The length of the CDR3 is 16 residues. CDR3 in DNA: TGTGCCAGCAGCCTTATGGACAGGGGGCTAGGGCAGCCCCAGCATTTT. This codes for CASSLMDRGLGQPQHF.

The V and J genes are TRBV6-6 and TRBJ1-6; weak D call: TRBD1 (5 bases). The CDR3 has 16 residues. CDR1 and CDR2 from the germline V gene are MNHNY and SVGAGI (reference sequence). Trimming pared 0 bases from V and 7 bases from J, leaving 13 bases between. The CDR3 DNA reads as TGTGCCAGCAGTTACTCCTCGGGGGGGGACAATTCACCCCTCCACTTT. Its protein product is CASSYSSGGDNSPLHF.

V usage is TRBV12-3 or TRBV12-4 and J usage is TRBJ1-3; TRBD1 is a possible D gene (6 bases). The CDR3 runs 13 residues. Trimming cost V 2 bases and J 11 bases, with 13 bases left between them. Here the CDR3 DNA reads TGTGCCAGCAGTTTAATGGGGTCAGGGGCCATATATTTT. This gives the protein CASSLMGSGAIYF.